These 20 T cell receptor beta chains originate from one sample sequenced in a study of blood T cell repertoires in COVID-19. Generated by immunoSEQ multiplex PCR, the TCRdb table keeps only in-frame clones and is missing some. This sample has about 80,000 clones, with around 83% found just once. The sequencing sample was made of peripheral blood. All receptors come from a man between 50 and 59 years old with acute or convalescent COVID-19.

The chain is built from TRBV27 and TRBJ2-1; 12 bases map to TRBD1. CDR3 length: 16 amino acids. Germline V gene sequence: CDR1 MNHEY, CDR2 SMNVEV (reference sequence). With V trimmed by 8 bases and J by 6 bases, 11 bases remained unmatched. CDR3 sequence: CASLRGGQGALNEQFF. CDR3 nucleotide sequence: TGTGCCAGCTTGCGAGGGGGACAGGGGGCGCTCAATGAGCAGTTCTTC.

This clone was counted a single time. This chain connects TRBV14 to TRBJ2-1, with TRBD2 matching 13 bases. V shed 8 bases, J shed 5 bases, and the junction held 6 bases outside the gene matches. CDR1 is SGHDN and CDR2 is FVKESK in the germline V gene. This CDR3 is built from 15 residues. The CDR3 here is CASYILAGGDNEQFF. CDR3 nucleotides: TGTGCCAGCTATATACTAGCGGGGGGGGACAATGAGCAGTTCTTC.

V and J are TRBV9 and TRBJ1-4, with D perhaps TRBD1 (6 bases). V dropped 2 bases and J dropped 0 bases, with 11 bases sitting between them. Germline values: CDR1 SGDLS, CDR2 YYNGEE. The CDR3 extends over 16 amino acids. The CDR3 DNA sequence: TGTGCCAGCAGCGTGGGCAGGGGAGCAACTAATGAAAAACTGTTTTTT. Its protein is CASSVGRGATNEKLFF.

The rearrangement uses TRBV30 and TRBJ2-3, with D tentatively TRBD1 (6 bases). The CDR3 has 17 residues. V was trimmed by 0 bases and J by 0 bases, leaving 16 bases between them. CDR1 is GTSNPN and CDR2 is SVGIG in the germline V gene (reference sequence). The CDR3 sequence is CAWSVQLQGLSTDTQYF. The CDR3 DNA reads TGTGCCTGGAGTGTACAATTACAGGGCCTTAGCACAGATACGCAGTATTTT.

This rearrangement joins TRBV4-3 to TRBJ2-5; 7 nucleotides line up with TRBD2. Unmatched junction bases numbered 6, after V lost 3 bases and J lost 2 bases. CDR3 length: 15 residues. The germline V gene encodes CDR1 LGHNA and CDR2 YSLEER. This CDR3 reads CASSHERGKQETQYF. CDR3 DNA: TGCGCCAGCAGCCATGAGCGGGGCAAACAAGAGACCCAGTACTTC.

The chain joins TRBV19 to TRBJ2-1; 7 positions agree with TRBD1. This CDR3 has 14 amino acids. The ends lost 5 bases at V and 2 bases at J; junction bases unmatched: 3. Germline values: CDR1 LNHDA, CDR2 SQIVND (reference sequence). The CDR3 protein is CASSVGTAYNEQFF. The CDR3 nucleotides are TGTGCCAGTAGTGTGGGGACAGCCTACAATGAGCAGTTCTTC.

This clone was counted between two and nine times. In DNA, the CDR3 is TGTGCCAGCAGCGTAGATGGGGCTAGCGGGGGGATTGAGCAGTTCTTC. Its protein product is CASSVDGASGGIEQFF. J is TRBJ2-1 and V is TRBV9; TRBD2 agrees at 11 bases. Germline V gene sequence: CDR1 SGDLS, CDR2 YYNGEE. CDR3 length equals 16 residues. V trimming: 0 bases; J trimming: 9 bases; junction bases outside the gene matches: 8.

The V and J genes are TRBV11-2 and TRBJ1-2; 7 bases align to TRBD1. Per germline, CDR1 SGHAT and CDR2 FQNNGV. With 5 bases clipped from V and 3 bases from J, the junction kept 12 bases outside the gene matches. The CDR3 loop spans 16 amino acids. CDR3: CASSQPRGRGDYGYTF. The CDR3 nucleotides read TGTGCCAGCAGCCAACCGAGGGGGCGAGGGGACTATGGCTACACCTTC.

The rearrangement links TRBV6-5 to TRBJ2-3; 8 bases fit TRBD2. Trimming removed 2 bases from V and 2 bases from J; junction bases left unmatched: 3. The germline V gene encodes CDR1 MNHEY and CDR2 SVGAGI. The CDR3 contains 15 residues. The CDR3 sequence: CASSYLGLATDTQYF. As DNA, the CDR3 is TGTGCCAGCAGTTACCTCGGACTAGCCACAGATACGCAGTATTTT.

The chain employs TRBV29-1 and TRBJ2-2, with no clear D. V lost 4 bases and J lost 2, with 5 bases in between. The germline gives CDR1 SQVTM, CDR2 ANQGSEA. The CDR3 runs 12 residues. CDR3 in DNA: TGCAGCGTTGTTCTAAACACCGGGGAGCTGTTTTTT. Its protein product is CSVVLNTGELFF.

The V call is TRBV10-3, the J call TRBJ2-7; 7 nucleotides line up with TRBD2. Trimming removed 10 bases from V and 0 bases from J; junction bases left unmatched: 3. Germline V gene data show CDR1 as ENHRY and CDR2 as SYGVKD. This CDR3 has 12 residues. The CDR3 DNA follows: TGTGCCACGGGACTAACCTCCTACGAGCAGTACTTC. It encodes CATGLTSYEQYF.

V usage is TRBV9 and J usage is TRBJ2-5; 12 bases match TRBD2. In germline, CDR1 is SGDLS, CDR2 YYNGEE. CDR3 length equals 19 residues. The ends lost 0 bases at V and 5 bases at J; junction bases unmatched: 14. This CDR3 reads CASSVGWLAGGTLRETQYF. The CDR3 nucleotides read TGTGCCAGCAGCGTAGGTTGGCTAGCGGGGGGGACCCTCCGGGAGACCCAGTACTTC. The variable domain in full, completed from reference TRBV9 and TRBJ2-5, reads DSGVTQTPKHLITATGQRVTLRCSPRSGDLSVYWYQQSLDQGLQFLIQYYNGEERAKGNILERFSAQQFPDLHSELNLSSLELGDSALYFCASSVGWLAGGTLRETQYFGPGTRLLVL.

The genes are TRBV24-1 and TRBJ1-2, with D perhaps TRBD1 (5 bases). Germline CDR1 reads KGHDR; CDR2 reads SFDVKD. This CDR3 has 11 amino acids. V dropped 7 bases and J dropped 7 bases, with 9 bases sitting between them. CDR3 region: CATSQGSGYTF. The CDR3 bases are TGTGCCACCAGCCAGGGTTCTGGCTACACCTTC.

V gene TRBV18 combines with J gene TRBJ1-5; 9 bases map to TRBD1. V gave up 2 bases and J gave up 4 bases; unmatched junction bases: 6. The CDR3 runs to 16 residues. The germline gives CDR1 KGHSH, CDR2 LQKENI. Here the CDR3 DNA reads TGTGCCAGCTCACCAAAAGGACAGGGGATGAATCAGCCCCAGCATTTT. It is translated as CASSPKGQGMNQPQHF.

V and J are TRBV5-1 and TRBJ1-2; the D is unclear. CDR1 SGHRS and CDR2 YFSETQ come from the germline V gene. The ends were cut back, 4 bases at V and 6 bases at J, with 10 bases in the middle. CDR3 length: 12 residues. The CDR3 bases are TGCGCCAGCAGCCCGGGGATGGATGGCTACACCTTC. It yields the protein CASSPGMDGYTF.

The V call is TRBV3-1 (or the pseudogene TRBV3-2), the J call TRBJ1-2; D unclear. This CDR3 spans 12 amino acids. From germline, CDR1 is LGHDT and CDR2 YNNKEL (reference sequence). Trimming stripped 1 base from V and 8 bases from J, with 8 bases between. This CDR3 reads CASSQGEGGYTF. The CDR3 coding sequence is TGTGCCAGCAGCCAAGGGGAGGGAGGCTACACCTTC.

The rearrangement uses TRBV5-8 and TRBJ1-5, with D hard to call. From germline, CDR1 is SGHTS and CDR2 YDEGEE. The V end lost 2 bases, the J end lost 6 bases, and 15 bases lay between the germline ends. The CDR3 has 15 amino acids. The CDR3 sequence: CASSLSGILRQPQHF. The CDR3 DNA reads TGTGCCAGCAGCTTATCAGGTATTTTGCGTCAGCCCCAGCATTTT. Drawing the rest from reference TRBV5-8 and TRBJ1-5, the complete variable domain is EAGVTQSPTHLIKTRGQQATLRCSPISGHTSVYWYQQALGLGLQFLLWYDEGEERNRGNFPPRFSGRQFPNYSSELNVNALELEDSALYLCASSLSGILRQPQHFGDGTRLSIL.

This chain uses TRBV12-3 or TRBV12-4 with TRBJ2-1, with D unresolved. Trimming shortened V by 4 bases and J by 9 bases, and 7 bases separated the two germline ends. CDR3 length: 11 residues. The CDR3 spells CASSYRGEQFF. CDR3 coding DNA: TGTGCCAGCAGTTATAGAGGTGAGCAGTTCTTC.

The gene calls are TRBV10-1 and TRBJ1-5; 9 positions match TRBD1. CDR3 length equals 16 residues. Trimming at V came to 7 bases and at J to 5 bases, leaving 12 bases not matched to a gene. CDR1 and CDR2 (germline): WNHNN, SYGVQD (reference sequence). The CDR3 reads CASNLGQGLLDQPQHF. For the CDR3, the DNA is TGCGCCAGCAACCTCGGACAGGGGCTATTGGATCAGCCCCAGCATTTT.

This clone was found a few times. The rearrangement uses TRBV10-3 and TRBJ1-4; TRBD1 agrees at 7 bases. The CDR3 length is 14 residues. Per the germline V gene, CDR1 is ENHRY and CDR2 is SYGVKD. After removal of 6 bases from V and 4 bases from J, the junction contained 5 bases not matched to a gene. CDR3 sequence (DNA): TGTGCCATCAGGGGACAGTCACTTAATGAAAAACTGTTTTTT. It encodes CAIRGQSLNEKLFF.